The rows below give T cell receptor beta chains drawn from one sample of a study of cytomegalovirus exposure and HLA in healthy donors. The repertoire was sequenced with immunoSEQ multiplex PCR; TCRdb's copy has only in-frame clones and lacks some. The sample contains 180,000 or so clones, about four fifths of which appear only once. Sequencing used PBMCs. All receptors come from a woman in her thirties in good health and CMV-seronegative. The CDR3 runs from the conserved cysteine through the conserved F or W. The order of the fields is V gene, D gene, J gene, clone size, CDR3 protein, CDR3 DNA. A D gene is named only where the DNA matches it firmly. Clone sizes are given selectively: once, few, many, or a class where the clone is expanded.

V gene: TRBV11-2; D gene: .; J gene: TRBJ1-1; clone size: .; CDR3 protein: CASGTAGYTEAFF; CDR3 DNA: TGTGCCAGCGGTACAGCCGGATACACTGAAGCTTTCTTT
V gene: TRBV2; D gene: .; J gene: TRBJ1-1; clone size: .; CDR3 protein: CASSTPGVPSEAFF; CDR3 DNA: TGTGCCAGCAGTACTCCAGGGGTTCCATCTGAAGCTTTCTTT
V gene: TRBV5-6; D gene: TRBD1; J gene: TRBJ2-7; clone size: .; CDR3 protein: CASSLFWDRSYEQYF; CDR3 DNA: TGTGCCAGCAGCTTATTCTGGGACAGGTCCTACGAGCAGTACTTC
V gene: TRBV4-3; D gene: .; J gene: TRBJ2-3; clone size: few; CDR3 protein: CASSQDRSSGSDTQYF; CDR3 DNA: TGCGCCAGCAGCCAAGATCGGTCTTCGGGGTCGGATACGCAGTATTTT
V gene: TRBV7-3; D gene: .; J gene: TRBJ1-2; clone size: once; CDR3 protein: CASSFGADYGYTF; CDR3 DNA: TGTGCCAGCAGCTTCGGAGCGGACTATGGCTACACCTTC
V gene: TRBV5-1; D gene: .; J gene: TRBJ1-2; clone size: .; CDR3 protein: CASSPEGPFYGYTF; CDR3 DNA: TGCGCCAGCAGCCCGGAGGGCCCGTTCTATGGCTACACCTTC
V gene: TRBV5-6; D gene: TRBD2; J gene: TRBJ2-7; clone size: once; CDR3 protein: CASSPAGTAYEQYF; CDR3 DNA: TGTGCCAGCAGCCCAGCGGGGACGGCCTACGAGCAGTACTTC
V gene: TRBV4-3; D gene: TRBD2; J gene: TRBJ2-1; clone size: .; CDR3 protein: CASSQRLAGGPNEQFF; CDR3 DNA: TGCGCCAGCAGCCAAAGACTAGCGGGGGGCCCTAATGAGCAGTTCTTC
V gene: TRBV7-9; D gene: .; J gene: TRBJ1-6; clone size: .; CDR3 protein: CASSLAGASPLHF; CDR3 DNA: TGTGCCAGCAGCTTAGCGGGCGCTTCACCCCTCCACTTT
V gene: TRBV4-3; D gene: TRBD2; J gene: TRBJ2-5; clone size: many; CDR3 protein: CASSQDVAGGRRGGQETQYF; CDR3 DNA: TGCGCCAGCAGCCAAGATGTAGCGGGGGGCCGGCGCGGTGGCCAAGAGACCCAGTACTTC
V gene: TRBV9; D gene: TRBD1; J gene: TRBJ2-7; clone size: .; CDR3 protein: CASSGNRGAREQYF; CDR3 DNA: TGTGCCAGCAGCGGCAACAGGGGGGCCCGGGAGCAGTACTTC
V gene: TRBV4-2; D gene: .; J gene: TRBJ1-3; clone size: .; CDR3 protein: CASSQADIVGGNTIYF; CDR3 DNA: TGTGCCAGCAGCCAAGCAGACATCGTTGGTGGAAACACCATATATTTT
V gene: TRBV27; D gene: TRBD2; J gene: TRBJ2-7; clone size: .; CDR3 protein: CASSPGTSGEEQYF; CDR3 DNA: TGTGCCAGCAGCCCAGGGACTAGCGGGGAAGAGCAGTACTTC
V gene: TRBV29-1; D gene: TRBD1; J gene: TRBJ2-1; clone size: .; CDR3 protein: CSVTDTGGSYNEQFF; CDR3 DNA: TGCAGCGTGACGGATACAGGGGGCTCCTACAATGAGCAGTTCTTC
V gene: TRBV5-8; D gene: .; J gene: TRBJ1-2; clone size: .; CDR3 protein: CASSLEWGTAGYTF; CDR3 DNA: TGTGCCAGCAGCTTGGAGTGGGGCACTGCTGGCTACACCTTC
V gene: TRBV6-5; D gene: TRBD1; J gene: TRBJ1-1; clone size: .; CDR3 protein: CASSSQYRGHTEAFF; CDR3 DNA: TGTGCCAGCAGTTCTCAGTACAGGGGGCACACTGAAGCTTTCTTT
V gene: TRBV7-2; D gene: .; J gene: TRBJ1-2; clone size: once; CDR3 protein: CASSAMREGYGYTF; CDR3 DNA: TGTGCCAGCAGCGCGATGAGGGAAGGCTATGGCTACACCTTC
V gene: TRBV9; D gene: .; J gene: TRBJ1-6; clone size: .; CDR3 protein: CASSLTGEVSPLHF; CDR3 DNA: TGTGCCAGCAGCTTGACTGGCGAGGTTTCACCCCTCCACTTT
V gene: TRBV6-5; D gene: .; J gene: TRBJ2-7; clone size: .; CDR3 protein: CASSYFGAGISYEQYF; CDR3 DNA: TGTGCCAGCAGTTACTTTGGGGCAGGGATCTCCTACGAGCAGTACTTC
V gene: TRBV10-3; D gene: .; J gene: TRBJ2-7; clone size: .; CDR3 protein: CAISESSGGSYEQYF; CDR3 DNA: TGTGCCATCAGTGAGTCATCCGGGGGCTCCTACGAGCAGTACTTC
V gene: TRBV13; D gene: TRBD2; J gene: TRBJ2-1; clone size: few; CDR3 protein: CASSLGLLGSGGRGEQFF; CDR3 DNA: TGTGCCAGCAGCTTAGGCCTTTTGGGTAGCGGGGGGCGCGGTGAGCAGTTCTTC
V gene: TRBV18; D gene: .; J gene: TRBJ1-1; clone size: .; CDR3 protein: CASSPDMNTEAFF; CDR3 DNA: TGTGCCAGCTCACCGGACATGAACACTGAAGCTTTCTTT
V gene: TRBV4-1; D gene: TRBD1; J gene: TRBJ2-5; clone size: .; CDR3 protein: CASSRGTGGPETQYF; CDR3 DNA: TGCGCCAGCAGCCGAGGGACAGGGGGCCCGGAGACCCAGTACTTC
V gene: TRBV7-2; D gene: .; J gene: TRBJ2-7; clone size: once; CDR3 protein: CASSLGPRDYEQYF; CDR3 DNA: TGTGCCAGCAGCTTAGGACCACGGGACTACGAGCAGTACTTC
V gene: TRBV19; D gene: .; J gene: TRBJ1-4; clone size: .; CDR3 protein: CASNDRATNEKLFF; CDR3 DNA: TGTGCCAGTAATGACAGAGCAACTAATGAAAAACTGTTTTTT
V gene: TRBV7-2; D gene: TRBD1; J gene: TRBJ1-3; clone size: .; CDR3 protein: CASSFGTAGSTIYF; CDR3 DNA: TGTGCCAGCAGCTTCGGGACAGCTGGAAGCACCATATATTTT
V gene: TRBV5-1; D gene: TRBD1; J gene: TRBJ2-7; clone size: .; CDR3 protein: CASREGQGSGREQYF; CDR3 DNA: TGCGCCAGCAGAGAGGGACAGGGGTCTGGACGCGAGCAGTACTTC
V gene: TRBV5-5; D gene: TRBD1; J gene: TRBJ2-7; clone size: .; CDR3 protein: CASSPRDRFYEQYF; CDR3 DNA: TGTGCCAGCAGCCCACGGGACAGATTCTACGAGCAGTACTTC
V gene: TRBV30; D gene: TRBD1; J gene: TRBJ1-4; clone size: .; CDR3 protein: CAWREKGTGVMANEKLFF; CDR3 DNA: TGTGCCTGGAGGGAAAAAGGGACAGGGGTAATGGCTAATGAAAAACTGTTTTTT
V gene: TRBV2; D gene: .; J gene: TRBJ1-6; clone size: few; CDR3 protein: CARAFRGSPLHF; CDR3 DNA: TGTGCCAGGGCATTCAGGGGATCACCCCTCCACTTT
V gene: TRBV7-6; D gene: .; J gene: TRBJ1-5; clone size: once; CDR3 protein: CASSLITGSGQPQHF; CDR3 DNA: TGTGCCAGCAGCTTAATCACAGGTAGTGGTCAGCCCCAGCATTTT
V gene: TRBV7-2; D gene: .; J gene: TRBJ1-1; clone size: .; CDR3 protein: CASSAVDGYTEAFF; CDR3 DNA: TGTGCCAGCAGCGCCGTAGACGGGTACACTGAAGCTTTCTTT
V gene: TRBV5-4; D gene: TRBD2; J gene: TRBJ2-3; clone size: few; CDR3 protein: CASSYSGSSTDTQYF; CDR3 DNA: TGTGCCAGCAGCTATAGCGGGAGTAGCACAGATACGCAGTATTTT
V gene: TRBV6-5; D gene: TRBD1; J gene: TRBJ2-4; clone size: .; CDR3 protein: CASSYGTGVPVQYF; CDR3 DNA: TGTGCCAGCAGTTACGGGACAGGGGTCCCTGTTCAGTACTTC
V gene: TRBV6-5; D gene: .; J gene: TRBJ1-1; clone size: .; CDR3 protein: CASSYSNGGREAFF; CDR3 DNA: TGTGCCAGCAGTTACTCGAATGGAGGAAGGGAAGCTTTCTTT
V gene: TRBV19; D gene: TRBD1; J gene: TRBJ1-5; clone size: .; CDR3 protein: CASRRTGTIQPQHF; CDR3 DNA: TGTGCCAGTCGGCGGACAGGTACGATTCAGCCCCAGCATTTT
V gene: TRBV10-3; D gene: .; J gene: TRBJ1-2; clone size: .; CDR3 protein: CAISEREVPYGYTF; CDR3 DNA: TGTGCCATCAGTGAAAGAGAGGTGCCCTATGGCTACACCTTC
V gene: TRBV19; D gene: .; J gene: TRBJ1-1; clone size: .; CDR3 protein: CASSATVNTEAFF; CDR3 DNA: TGTGCCAGTAGTGCCACAGTGAACACTGAAGCTTTCTTT
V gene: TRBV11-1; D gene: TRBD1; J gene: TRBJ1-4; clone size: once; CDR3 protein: CASSFTGAREKLFF; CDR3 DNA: TGTGCCAGCAGCTTCACAGGGGCGCGTGAAAAACTGTTTTTT
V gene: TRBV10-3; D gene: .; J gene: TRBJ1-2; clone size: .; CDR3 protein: CAISELGSGSYGYTF; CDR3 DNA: TGTGCCATCAGTGAGTTGGGGAGTGGGAGCTATGGCTACACCTTC
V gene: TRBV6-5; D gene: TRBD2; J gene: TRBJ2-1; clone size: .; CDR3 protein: CASRLAGGPYNEQFF; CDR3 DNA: TGTGCCAGCAGACTAGCGGGGGGGCCCTACAATGAGCAGTTCTTC
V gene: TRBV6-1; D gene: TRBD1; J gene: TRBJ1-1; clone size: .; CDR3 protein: CASSQDRTGRAFF; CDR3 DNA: TGTGCCAGCAGTCAGGATAGGACAGGGCGGGCTTTCTTT
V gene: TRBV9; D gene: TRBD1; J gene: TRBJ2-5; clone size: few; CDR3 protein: CASSVRTGGTGETQYF; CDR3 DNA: TGTGCCAGCAGCGTCCGAACAGGGGGGACAGGAGAGACCCAGTACTTC
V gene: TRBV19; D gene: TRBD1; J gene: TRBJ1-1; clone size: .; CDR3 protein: CASSIAPGGGTEAFF; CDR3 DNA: TGTGCCAGTAGTATTGCGCCAGGGGGAGGCACTGAAGCTTTCTTT
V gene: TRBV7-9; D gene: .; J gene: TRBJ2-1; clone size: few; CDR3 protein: CASSLDRSGIIEQFF; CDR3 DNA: TGTGCCAGCAGCTTAGACAGGTCCGGTATTATAGAGCAGTTCTTC
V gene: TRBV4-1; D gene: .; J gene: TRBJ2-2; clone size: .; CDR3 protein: CASSQVTGTNTGELFF; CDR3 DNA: TGCGCCAGCAGCCAAGTGACAGGAACGAACACCGGGGAGCTGTTTTTT
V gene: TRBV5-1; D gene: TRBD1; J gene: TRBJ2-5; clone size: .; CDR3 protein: CASSDSQGAGLETQYF; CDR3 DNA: TGCGCCAGCTCCGATTCCCAGGGGGCAGGTTTGGAGACCCAGTACTTC
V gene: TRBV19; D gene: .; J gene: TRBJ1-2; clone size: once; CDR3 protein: CASSIAEINYGYTF; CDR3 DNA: TGTGCCAGTAGTATAGCAGAAATTAACTATGGCTACACCTTC
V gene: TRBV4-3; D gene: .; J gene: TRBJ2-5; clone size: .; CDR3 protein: CASSQEYRTEETQYF; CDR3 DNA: TGCGCCAGCAGCCAAGAATATAGGACAGAAGAGACCCAGTACTTC
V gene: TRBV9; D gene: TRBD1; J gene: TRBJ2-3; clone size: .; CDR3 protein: CASSGRDRGFDTQYF; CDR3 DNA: TGTGCCAGCAGCGGCCGGGACAGGGGTTTTGATACGCAGTATTTT
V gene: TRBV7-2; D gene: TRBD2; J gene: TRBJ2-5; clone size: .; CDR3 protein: CASSLIAAGGGETQYF; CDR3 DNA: TGTGCCAGCAGCTTAATAGCAGCGGGGGGCGGTGAGACCCAGTACTTC
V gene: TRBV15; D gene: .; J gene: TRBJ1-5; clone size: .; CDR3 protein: CATRTGTIQPQHF; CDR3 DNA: TGTGCCACCAGGACCGGGACAATTCAGCCCCAGCATTTT
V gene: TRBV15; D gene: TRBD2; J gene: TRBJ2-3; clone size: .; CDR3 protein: CATSRGSGAGTDTQYF; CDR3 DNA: TGTGCCACCAGCAGGGGAAGCGGGGCAGGCACAGATACGCAGTATTTT
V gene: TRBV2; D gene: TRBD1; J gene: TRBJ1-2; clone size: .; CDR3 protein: CARDIGTGIYYGYTF; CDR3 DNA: TGTGCCAGGGATATAGGGACAGGTATTTACTATGGCTACACCTTC
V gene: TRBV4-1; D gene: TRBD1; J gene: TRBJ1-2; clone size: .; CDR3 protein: CASSQDYAGGYGYTF; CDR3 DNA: TGCGCCAGCAGCCAAGATTATGCAGGGGGCTATGGCTACACCTTC
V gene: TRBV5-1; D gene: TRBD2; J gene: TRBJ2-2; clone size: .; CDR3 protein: CASSFGLARGTGELFF; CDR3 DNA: TGCGCCAGCAGCTTCGGACTAGCCAGAGGAACCGGGGAGCTGTTTTTT
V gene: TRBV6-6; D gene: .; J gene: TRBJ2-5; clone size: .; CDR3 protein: CASSGKKQGKETQYF; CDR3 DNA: TGTGCCAGCAGTGGAAAAAAGCAGGGTAAAGAGACCCAGTACTTC
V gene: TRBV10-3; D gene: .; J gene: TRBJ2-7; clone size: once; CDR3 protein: CAISESRGYEQYF; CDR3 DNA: TGTGCCATCAGTGAGTCGCGGGGTTACGAGCAGTACTTC
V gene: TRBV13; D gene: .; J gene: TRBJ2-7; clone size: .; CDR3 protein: CASSQGYEQYF; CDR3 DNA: TGTGCCAGCAGCCAGGGATACGAGCAGTACTTC
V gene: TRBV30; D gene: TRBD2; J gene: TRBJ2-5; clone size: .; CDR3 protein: CAWSHPWRGGETQYF; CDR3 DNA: TGTGCCTGGAGCCACCCCTGGCGGGGGGGAGAGACCCAGTACTTC